This is a list of T cell receptor beta chains from one sample in a study of blood T cell repertoires in COVID-19. Sequenced by immunoSEQ multiplex PCR; TCRdb stores in-frame clones only, minus some. The data contain approximately 470,000 clones, approximately 83% of them seen just once; the ten biggest clones take up approximately 2.9%. The sequenced material came from peripheral blood. Receptors originate from a human donor in a cohort sampled during active COVID-19. CDR3s include the opening cysteine and the closing phenylalanine or tryptophan. Each record gives: D gene, clone size, V gene, J gene, CDR3 protein, CDR3 DNA. A D gene is named only where the DNA matches it firmly. Clone size is given for some rows only: seen once, a few or many times, or a class if the clone is expanded.

d_call: TRBD1
clone_size: -
v_call: TRBV19
j_call: TRBJ1-2
cdr3_aa: CASSTRQGANNYGYTF
cdr3_nt: TGTGCCAGTAGTACCCGACAGGGGGCGAATAACTATGGCTACACCTTC

d_call: TRBD2
clone_size: -
v_call: TRBV19
j_call: TRBJ2-5
cdr3_aa: CASSIRRSGGPGETQYF
cdr3_nt: TGTGCCAGTAGTATTAGACGGTCGGGAGGGCCGGGGGAGACCCAGTACTTC

d_call: TRBD1
clone_size: -
v_call: TRBV7-6
j_call: TRBJ1-2
cdr3_aa: CASSLEQGAVGGYTF
cdr3_nt: TGTGCCAGCAGCTTAGAGCAGGGGGCAGTAGGTGGCTACACCTTC

d_call: TRBD2
clone_size: -
v_call: TRBV28
j_call: TRBJ2-1
cdr3_aa: CASSGPRRETHNEQFF
cdr3_nt: TGTGCCAGCAGTGGCCCAAGGCGGGAGACCCACAATGAGCAGTTCTTC

d_call: TRBD1
clone_size: -
v_call: TRBV2
j_call: TRBJ2-7
cdr3_aa: CASSEALGQGNVRRPYEQYF
cdr3_nt: TGTGCCAGCAGTGAAGCGTTGGGACAGGGGAACGTTAGGAGGCCCTACGAGCAGTACTTC

d_call: TRBD2
clone_size: once
v_call: TRBV5-4
j_call: TRBJ2-3
cdr3_aa: CASSKGLAGVVDTQYF
cdr3_nt: TGTGCCAGCAGCAAGGGACTAGCGGGAGTGGTGGATACGCAGTATTTT

d_call: -
clone_size: -
v_call: TRBV5-1
j_call: TRBJ2-1
cdr3_aa: CASNRASSYNEQFF
cdr3_nt: TGCGCCAGCAATCGTGCTAGCTCCTACAATGAGCAGTTCTTC

d_call: -
clone_size: -
v_call: TRBV19
j_call: TRBJ1-5
cdr3_aa: CASSYDSLVQPQHF
cdr3_nt: TGTGCCAGTAGTTACGACAGTTTAGTTCAGCCCCAGCATTTT

d_call: -
clone_size: -
v_call: TRBV14
j_call: TRBJ1-3
cdr3_aa: CASSLSAGSGNTIYF
cdr3_nt: TGTGCCAGCAGCCTCTCGGCGGGATCTGGAAACACCATATATTTT

d_call: TRBD1
clone_size: few
v_call: TRBV28
j_call: TRBJ1-5
cdr3_aa: CASSLSGQGAWQPQHF
cdr3_nt: TGTGCCAGCAGTTTGTCGGGACAGGGGGCATGGCAGCCCCAGCATTTT

d_call: TRBD1
clone_size: -
v_call: TRBV29-1
j_call: TRBJ2-7
cdr3_aa: CSVSGTGSYEQYF
cdr3_nt: TGCAGCGTCTCCGGGACAGGGTCCTACGAGCAGTACTTC